These 22 T cell receptor beta chains share one sample of origin, sequenced in a study of OX40 agonist ivuxolimab in advanced cancers. The method was immunoSEQ multiplex PCR; TCRdb's version includes in-frame clones alone and lacks a portion of them. The sample consists of under 55,000 clones, 86% of them appearing once. This specimen consisted of CD4+ or CD8+ T cells sorted from blood, obtained in a trial of the OX40 agonist ivuxolimab. Receptor source: an adult with an advanced solid tumor such as melanoma, head and neck, liver or kidney cancer.

The gene calls are TRBV6-6 and TRBJ1-1, with TRBD1 matching over 7 bases. V was pared by 8 bases and J by 4 bases, with 4 bases of the junction left unmatched. The germline V gene encodes CDR1 MNHNY and CDR2 SVGAGI (reference sequence). This CDR3 is 12 amino acids long. The CDR3 nucleotides are TGTGCCAGCGCGACAGGGTCCACTGAAGCTTTCTTT. It translates to CASATGSTEAFF.

This chain uses TRBV18 with TRBJ1-1; D is possibly TRBD1 (5 bases). V lost 6 bases, J lost 5 bases, and 19 bases lay in between. The CDR3 length is 15 residues. Germline V CDR1 and CDR2: KGHSH, LQKENI. The CDR3 loop is CASSYLEGARTEAFF. DNA of the CDR3: TGTGCCAGCTCCTACTTGGAAGGGGCAAGGACTGAAGCTTTCTTT.

CDR3 region: CASSYATGGGETQYF. DNA of the CDR3: TGTGCCAGCAGCTATGCCACAGGGGGCGGGGAGACCCAGTACTTC. J is TRBJ2-5 and V is TRBV5-8, with TRBD1 matching 9 bases. Germline CDR1 is SGHTS and CDR2 is YDEGEE. V lost 3 bases to trimming and J lost 5 bases; unmatched junction nucleotides: 8. CDR3 length: 15 amino acids.

CDR3 loop: CASSQARDQPQHF. In nucleotides, the CDR3 is TGTGCCAGCAGCCAAGCTAGGGATCAGCCCCAGCATTTT. The chain has TRBV7-9 and TRBJ1-5; D ambiguous. The CDR3 loop spans 13 amino acids. Per germline, CDR1 SEHNR and CDR2 FQNEAQ (reference sequence). The germline V and J ends were trimmed by 5 bases and 5 bases, with 10 bases remaining between them.

The chain couples TRBV6-4 to TRBJ1-6, with D perhaps matching TRBD1 (6 bases). Trimming cost V 5 bases and J 10 bases, with 24 bases left between them. The CDR3 contains 17 residues. Germline loops: CDR1 MRHNA, CDR2 SNTAGT. The CDR3 DNA follows: TGTGCCAGCAGTTTTCGGACAGAGTCCGATTCAGGATCACCCCTCCACTTT. Amino acids: CASSFRTESDSGSPLHF.

The V call is TRBV27, the J call TRBJ1-6; D not resolved. With 2 bases removed from V and 0 bases from J, the gap between germline ends came to 8 bases. The CDR3 spans 16 residues. Per germline, CDR1 MNHEY and CDR2 SMNVEV (reference sequence). Here the CDR3 reads CASSLEARSYNSPLHF. CDR3 sequence (DNA): TGTGCCAGCAGTTTAGAGGCTCGCTCCTATAATTCACCCCTCCACTTT.

The chain uses TRBV28 and TRBJ1-4; a weak D match, TRBD1 (5 bases). Trimming removed 5 bases at V and 8 bases at J, with 24 bases between. From germline, CDR1 is MDHEN and CDR2 SYDVKM. This CDR3 contains 17 residues. The CDR3 spells CASSPGRTFISGEKLFF. CDR3 nucleotide sequence: TGTGCCAGCAGTCCGGGACGAACCTTCATTTCAGGGGAAAAACTGTTTTTT. Full variable domain (outside the CDR3, taken from reference TRBV28 and TRBJ1-4): DVKVTQSSRYLVKRTGEKVFLECVQDMDHENMFWYRQDPGLGLRLIYFSYDVKMKEKGDIPEGYSVSREKKERFSLILESASTNQTSMYLCASSPGRTFISGEKLFFGSGTQLSVL.

This clone appeared a few times. This sequence joins TRBV27 and TRBJ2-2; D possibly corresponds to TRBD2 (7 bases). Trimming left V 2 bases short and J 4 bases short, with 11 bases between. The CDR3 is 15 residues long. Germline loops: CDR1 MNHEY, CDR2 SMNVEV (reference sequence). CDR3 region: CASSLKGGGTGELFF. DNA for the CDR3: TGTGCCAGCAGTTTAAAAGGGGGGGGCACCGGGGAGCTGTTTTTT.

The genes are TRBV6-1 and TRBJ2-5; D gene uncertain. V was shortened by 3 bases and J by 4 bases, with 12 bases between the two germline ends. The CDR3 length is 14 residues. CDR1 MNHNS and CDR2 SASEGT come from the germline V gene. CDR3 nucleotides: TGTGCCAGCAGTGAGATTGGGCGTACAGAGACCCAGTACTTC. Translated, it gives CASSEIGRTETQYF.

The chain uses TRBV9 and TRBJ2-3; 12 bases fit TRBD2. V shed 0 bases and J 5 bases; nucleotides not matched to a gene: 13. In germline, CDR1 is SGDLS, CDR2 YYNGEE. The CDR3 covers 19 residues. This CDR3 is CASSVGPSLAGGPIDTQYF. The CDR3 nucleotides are TGTGCCAGCAGCGTAGGTCCATCCCTAGCGGGGGGGCCAATAGATACGCAGTATTTT.

The J gene is TRBJ1-2, the V gene TRBV6-5, with a weak D call TRBD1 (6 bases). Germline CDR1 reads MNHEY; CDR2 reads SVGAGI. Trimming removed 5 bases from V and 3 bases from J, with 16 bases in between. This CDR3 has 15 residues. CDR3 DNA sequence: TGTGCCAGCAGTGTGGATAAATGGACAGACTATGGCTACACCTTC. It encodes CASSVDKWTDYGYTF.

This chain connects TRBV10-2 to TRBJ2-7; 7 nucleotides match TRBD2. CDR1 WSHSY and CDR2 SAAADI come from the germline V gene. This CDR3 is 15 amino acids long. Germline trimming cut 6 bases from V and 0 bases from J; bases unmatched to any gene: 8. This CDR3 reads CASSRGRGTSYEQYF. The CDR3 region has the DNA TGCGCCAGCAGCCGAGGGCGGGGGACCTCCTACGAGCAGTACTTC.

The rearrangement uses TRBV11-2 and TRBJ2-7; a weak D match, TRBD1 (6 bases). The CDR3 is 14 residues long. Germline CDR1 reads SGHAT; CDR2 reads FQNNGV. The V and J ends lost 5 bases and 4 bases respectively, with 15 bases between them. CDR3 sequence: CASSLTDRAYEQYF. The CDR3 bases are TGTGCCAGCAGCCTCACGGACAGAGCATACGAGCAGTACTTC.

V and J are TRBV5-1 and TRBJ1-2; a weak D match, TRBD1 (5 bases). This CDR3 contains 15 residues. V was trimmed by 1 base and J by 7 bases, leaving 17 bases between them. Germline lookup yields CDR1 SGHRS and CDR2 YFSETQ. The CDR3 bases are TGCGCCAGCAGCTTGTATTCATCAGGGCCTATTGGCTACACCTTC. Residues: CASSLYSSGPIGYTF.

The J gene is TRBJ1-1, the V gene TRBV6-6; D is uncertain. The CDR3 contains 11 residues. V was cut by 8 bases and J by 6 bases, with 10 bases left in between. Germline assignment: CDR1 MNHNY and CDR2 SVGAGI (reference sequence). This chain's CDR3 is CASWRTAEAFF. The CDR3 bases are TGTGCCAGCTGGCGAACGGCTGAAGCTTTCTTT.

The CDR3 coding sequence is TGTGCCAGCTCACCAGTGGGACAGGGGTTGGTTTTTGATGTCGGCTACACCTTC. This sequence encodes CASSPVGQGLVFDVGYTF. The chain uses TRBV18 and TRBJ1-2, with TRBD1 identical over 10 bases. CDR3 length equals 18 residues. The ends lost 2 bases at V and 8 bases at J; junction bases unmatched: 17. Looked up from germline, CDR1 is KGHSH and CDR2 is LQKENI.

The chain recombines TRBV10-2 with TRBJ1-3, with 8 nucleotides matching TRBD1. Germline CDR1 is WSHSY and CDR2 is SAAADI. This CDR3 is built from 15 residues. J gave up 4 bases and V 0 bases, and 2 bases lay outside the gene matches. Here the CDR3 reads CASSESTGGGNTIYF. CDR3 nucleotides: TGCGCCAGCAGTGAGTCCACAGGGGGGGGAAACACCATATATTTT.

The chain is built from TRBV29-1 and TRBJ1-1; D ambiguous. Germline V gene lookup returns CDR1 SQVTM and CDR2 ANQGSEA. The CDR3 has 13 residues. V was shortened by 5 bases and J by 0 bases, with 10 bases between the two germline ends. This CDR3 reads CSVRHIMNTEAFF. The CDR3 DNA is TGCAGCGTTCGACATATTATGAACACTGAAGCTTTCTTT.

The chain combines TRBV7-9 with TRBJ2-1; 11 bases line up with TRBD2. Germline V lookup: CDR1 SEHNR, CDR2 FQNEAQ (reference sequence). Trimming cost V 3 bases and J 9 bases; bases outside gene matches: 13. The CDR3 is 17 amino acids. This CDR3 reads CASSFGLAGRSFVEQFF. The CDR3 coding sequence is TGTGCCAGCAGCTTCGGACTAGCGGGTCGAAGTTTCGTTGAGCAGTTCTTC. Full variable domain (missing parts from reference TRBV7-9 and TRBJ2-1): DTGVSQNPRHKITKRGQNVTFRCDPISEHNRLYWYRQTLGQGPEFLTYFQNEAQLEKSRLLSDRFSAERPKGSFSTLEIQRTEQGDSAMYLCASSFGLAGRSFVEQFFGPGTRLTVL.

On this clone: A junction boundary mismatches the germline segment, possibly from a read error. The chain couples TRBV28 to TRBJ2-7; the D call may be TRBD1 or TRBD2 (5 bases each). Germline V gives CDR1 MDHEN, CDR2 SYDVKM. The CDR3 spans 12 residues. CDR3 nucleotides: TGTGCCAGCAGCCTCGGGGACGGCCGATTCCTTTTC. Encoded protein: CASSLGDGRFLF.

V gene TRBV9 combines with J gene TRBJ2-5, with 11 bases fitting TRBD2. CDR3 length: 18 residues. V lost 3 bases to trimming and J lost 4 bases; unmatched junction nucleotides: 14. Per germline, CDR1 SGDLS and CDR2 YYNGEE. CDR3 sequence (DNA): TGTGCCAGCAGCGGGGGGACTAGCGGAACCCTACTTGTAGAGACCCAGTACTTC. Protein: CASSGGTSGTLLVETQYF. The whole variable domain, filled in from reference TRBV9 and TRBJ2-5, reads DSGVTQTPKHLITATGQRVTLRCSPRSGDLSVYWYQQSLDQGLQFLIQYYNGEERAKGNILERFSAQQFPDLHSELNLSSLELGDSALYFCASSGGTSGTLLVETQYFGPGTRLLVL.

This chain uses TRBV7-7 with TRBJ1-2, with 11 bases aligning to TRBD1. CDR3 size: 15 residues. Germline CDR1 SSHAT, CDR2 FNYEAQ (reference sequence). V trimming: 5 bases; J trimming: 4 bases; junction bases outside the gene matches: 6. The CDR3 reads CASSRTGGATYGYTF. The DNA for the CDR3 is TGTGCCAGCAGCCGGACAGGGGGCGCAACCTATGGCTACACCTTC.